These 4 T cell receptor beta chains were sequenced from one sample in a study of vaccination and CD4 T cells after COVID-19. Sequenced with the Oncomine TCR Beta short-read assay was DNA taken from cultured CD4+ T cells. One entry per CDR3 protein results from TCRdb running MiXCR on the PCR reads. The sample shows 9,000 to 13,000 distinct CDR3 sequences, 50% to 70% of them seen only once. Treatment given: roughly ten-day PBMC culture with coronavirus spike peptide pools or control peptides (ViraFEST assay). The antigens these receptors bind are not known. Sequencing was done on a sample of CD4+ T cells from blood, cultured in vitro. The receptors originated from a human donor who had recovered from COVID-19.

The gene calls are TRBV27 and TRBJ2-4, with D tentatively TRBD1 (5 bases). Germline V lookup: CDR1 MNHEY, CDR2 SMNVEV (reference sequence). The V and J ends lost 4 bases and 2 bases respectively, with 12 bases between them. The CDR3 sequence is 15 residues long. The CDR3 nucleotides are TGTGCCAGCAGTTATCCAGGGATGACCAAAAACATTCAGTACTTC. As protein: CASSYPGMTKNIQYF.

V and J are TRBV2 and TRBJ2-4; D possibly corresponds to TRBD2 (6 bases). Deletions cut 1 base from V and 10 bases from J, with 11 bases between. CDR1 SNHLY and CDR2 FYNNEI come from the germline V gene. This CDR3 has 13 amino acids. The CDR3 protein is CASSEGTTWIQYF. DNA for the CDR3: TGTGCCAGCAGTGAAGGGACTACTTGGATTCAGTACTTC.

This clonotype showed up just once. The chain links TRBV10-3 to TRBJ1-1; TRBD1 matches 9 bases. Germline CDR1 is ENHRY and CDR2 is SYGVKD. Trimming at V came to 4 bases and at J to 8 bases, leaving 5 bases not matched to a gene. This CDR3 is built from 13 residues. The chain's CDR3 is CAISGGTGKEAFF. For the CDR3, the DNA is TGTGCCATCAGTGGAGGGACAGGGAAGGAAGCTTTCTTT.

This clonotype has a handful of counts. This chain links TRBV5-1 with TRBJ2-3, with 11 bases aligning to TRBD2. The CDR3 is 17 amino acids. Germline trimming cut 2 bases from V and 5 bases from J; bases unmatched to any gene: 10. The germline gives CDR1 SGHRS, CDR2 YFSETQ. This CDR3 is CASSLLAGGPRRDTQYF. CDR3 nucleotides: TGCGCCAGCAGCTTATTAGCGGGGGGGCCAAGACGAGATACGCAGTATTTT.